The entry below describes one TCR beta chain. The sample originates from a study of CD8 T cells in Susac syndrome. CDR1 and CDR2 from the germline V gene are MRHNA and SNTAGT. With 3 bases clipped from V and 9 bases from J, the junction kept 5 bases outside the gene matches. The CDR3 extends over 13 amino acids. The RNA input was about 0.5 to 1 ug, and it was reverse transcribed with random hexamers. TCRdb re-called the immunoSEQ multiplex PCR reads through MiXCR, storing one row per CDR3 protein. Of 200,000 to 250,000 distinct CDR3 sequences in the sample, around 93% were seen once. The rearrangement uses TRBV6-4 and TRBJ1-5; 7 bases map to TRBD1. Sequenced: CD4+ T cells from PBMCs. The clonotype comes from a human donor with multiple sclerosis. The CDR3 DNA sequence: TGTGCCAGCAGTGAACACAGGGGCTGGCCCCAGCATTTT. This encodes CASSEHRGWPQHF.